The 7 T cell receptor beta chains below come from one sample, sequenced in a study of blood T cell repertoires in COVID-19. TCRdb's table, derived via immunoSEQ multiplex PCR, lists solely in-frame clones and lacks some. The data hold 95,000 to 110,000 clones, with about 89% observed a single time. Material: peripheral blood. These receptor sequences come from a human donor in a cohort sampled during active COVID-19.

The V gene is TRBV3-1 (or the pseudogene TRBV3-2), the J gene TRBJ2-1; the D gene is possibly TRBD2 (6 bases). The CDR3 is 18 amino acids. V was clipped by 4 bases and J by 1 base, with 20 bases between them. Per germline, CDR1 LGHDT and CDR2 YNNKEL (reference sequence). The CDR3 DNA reads TGTGCCAGCAGCCCTATGGGTGGAGGGGAATATTCCTACAATGAGCAGTTCTTC. It is translated as CASSPMGGGEYSYNEQFF.

The gene calls are TRBV5-6 and TRBJ1-4, with D possibly TRBD1 on 6 matching bases. The CDR3 is 14 residues long. V lost 3 bases and J lost 0, with 6 bases in between. Germline V gene lookup returns CDR1 SGHDT and CDR2 YYEEEE. The CDR3: CASSYRATNEKLFF. The CDR3 DNA follows: TGTGCCAGCAGCTACAGGGCAACTAATGAAAAACTGTTTTTT.

The V gene is TRBV5-6, the J gene TRBJ2-1; D is undetermined. The V end was cut by 1 base, the J end by 8 bases, with 4 bases between. The CDR3 is made up of 11 amino acids. Germline loops: CDR1 SGHDT, CDR2 YYEEEE. The CDR3 protein is CASSLLDEQFF. CDR3 sequence (DNA): TGTGCCAGCAGCTTGTTAGATGAGCAGTTCTTC.

The rearrangement joins TRBV28 to TRBJ1-2, with a tentative D call TRBD1 (6 bases). V lost 5 bases, J lost 3 bases, and 19 bases lay in between. The CDR3 sequence is 16 residues long. Germline V gives CDR1 MDHEN, CDR2 SYDVKM. CDR3 residues: CASSPGTLRQDYGYTF. CDR3 DNA sequence: TGTGCCAGCAGTCCGGGGACACTTCGACAAGACTATGGCTACACCTTC.

V and J are TRBV28 and TRBJ1-6; the D is unclear. The CDR3 contains 14 residues. V was shortened by 1 base and J by 8 bases, with 9 bases between the two germline ends. The germline gives CDR1 MDHEN, CDR2 SYDVKM. CDR3 nucleotide sequence: TGTGCCAGCAGTTTATCGGTTCAGGATTCACCCCTCCACTTT. Translated: CASSLSVQDSPLHF.

V is TRBV29-1 and J is TRBJ1-5; TRBD1 aligns across 9 bases. This CDR3 comprises 14 residues. V lost 5 bases and J lost 4; bases outside the gene matches: 6. Germline CDR1 SQVTM, CDR2 ANQGSEA. CDR3 DNA: TGCAGCGTTCTCACAGGGGGCCGGAATCAGCCCCAGCATTTT. It encodes CSVLTGGRNQPQHF.

The chain employs TRBV7-9 and TRBJ1-1; unclear D gene. Trimming took 5 bases from V and 1 from J, leaving 14 bases between them. Germline V gene sequence: CDR1 SEHNR, CDR2 FQNEAQ (reference sequence). The CDR3 runs 15 residues. The CDR3 spells CASSPKLDWNTEAFF. The CDR3, as DNA: TGTGCCAGCAGCCCAAAACTGGACTGGAACACTGAAGCTTTCTTT.